This section outlines one TCR beta chain sequence together with its context. This specimen belongs to a study of blood T cell repertoires in COVID-19. Study-level background: Italy, Spain and the United States were the sources of the convalescent and acute COVID-19 samples. In each case, the material was cDNA or gDNA derived from T cells, B-cell-depleted T cells, or PBMCs.

Germline V gene lookup returns CDR1 MNHEY and CDR2 SMNVEV (reference sequence). V lost 2 bases and J lost 7, with 12 bases in between. The CDR3 contains 14 residues. In the original analysis: Using reference gene primer amplification, nucleated cell counts were estimated. Generated by immunoSEQ multiplex PCR, the TCRdb table keeps only in-frame clones and is missing some. Clone size and V and J calls were adopted from that table, with D and trimming inferred from the DNA. This sample has about 390,000 clones, with 70% to 90% found just once. Sequenced material: peripheral blood. This TCR was sampled from a woman aged 55 to 70 with COVID-19, enrolled during active disease. The rearrangement links TRBV27 to TRBJ1-5, with a tentative D call TRBD1 (5 bases). CDR3 nucleotides: TGTGCCAGCAGTTTACGTCGGGGGGGACAGCCCCAGCATTTT. This codes for CASSLRRGGQPQHF.